The 17 T cell receptor beta chains presented below share a single source sample, sequenced in a study of memory CD4+ T cells and cytomegalovirus serostatus. The assay was immunoSEQ multiplex PCR, and TCRdb's table has in-frame clones only and misses some. Of about 42,000 clones in the sample, roughly three quarters were seen once. The sort gate was single viable CD3+CD4+CD8-CD45RO+ cells for memory CD4+ T cells. Sequencing was performed on memory CD4+ T cells from blood. Source of these receptors: an adult in good health and CMV-seronegative.

The chain combines TRBV7-2 with TRBJ2-1; D is undetermined. V lost 0 bases, J lost 0 bases, and 6 bases lay in between. This CDR3 spans 15 amino acids. CDR1 SGHTA and CDR2 FQGNSA come from the germline V gene. The CDR3 loop reads CASSLASSSYNEQFF. CDR3 bases: TGTGCCAGCAGCTTAGCCAGTAGCTCCTACAATGAGCAGTTCTTC.

The chain couples TRBV13 to TRBJ2-7; possible D gene TRBD2, 7 bases. V shed 0 bases and J shed 1 base, with 13 bases lying between them. This CDR3 comprises 16 residues. The germline V gene encodes CDR1 PRHDT and CDR2 FYEKMQ (reference sequence). Written as DNA, the CDR3 is TGTGCCAGCAGCTTAGGCCGGGGGCGGGGGTCCTACGAGCAGTACTTC. It encodes CASSLGRGRGSYEQYF.

This chain joins TRBV5-1 and TRBJ2-1; D gene uncertain. Trimming cost V 0 bases and J 6 bases, with 4 bases left between them. CDR1 and CDR2 from the germline V gene are SGHRS and YFSETQ. This CDR3 contains 12 residues. The CDR3 nucleotides read TGCGCCAGCAGCTTGGCAAGCAATGAGCAGTTCTTC. Residues: CASSLASNEQFF. Drawing the rest from reference TRBV5-1 and TRBJ2-1, the complete variable domain is KAGVTQTPRYLIKTRGQQVTLSCSPISGHRSVSWYQQTPGQGLQFLFEYFSETQRNKGNFPGRFSGRQFSNSRSEMNVSTLELGDSALYLCASSLASNEQFFGPGTRLTVL.

V gene TRBV5-1 combines with J gene TRBJ1-2; D ambiguous. The CDR3 loop spans 13 amino acids. Germline V CDR1 and CDR2: SGHRS, YFSETQ. Trimming took off 2 bases at V and 1 base at J, with 6 bases between the two ends. CDR3 in DNA: TGCGCCAGCAGCTTAAGGTTTAACTATGGCTACACCTTC. Its protein is CASSLRFNYGYTF. The full variable domain, rest sourced from reference TRBV5-1 and TRBJ1-2, is KAGVTQTPRYLIKTRGQQVTLSCSPISGHRSVSWYQQTPGQGLQFLFEYFSETQRNKGNFPGRFSGRQFSNSRSEMNVSTLELGDSALYLCASSLRFNYGYTFGSGTRLTVV.

The rearrangement joins TRBV5-6 to TRBJ1-1; D not certain. The germline V gene encodes CDR1 SGHDT and CDR2 YYEEEE. The CDR3 covers 15 residues. Deletions cut 2 bases from V and 1 base from J, with 12 bases between. This CDR3 reads CASSFASWGNTEAFF. The CDR3 DNA is TGTGCCAGCAGCTTTGCGTCTTGGGGGAACACTGAAGCTTTCTTT.

V usage is TRBV5-6 and J usage is TRBJ2-1, with D possibly matching TRBD2 (5 bases). Germline CDR1 is SGHDT and CDR2 is YYEEEE. CDR3 length equals 13 residues. The V end was cut by 4 bases, the J end by 3 bases, with 8 bases between. The DNA for the CDR3 is TGTGCCAGCAGCGGCCGGGGCTACAATGAGCAGTTCTTC. It specifies CASSGRGYNEQFF.

This chain's CDR3 is CASSSGGNYGYTF. DNA for the CDR3: TGTGCCAGCAGTTCAGGGGGCAACTATGGCTACACCTTC. The chain employs TRBV6-6 and TRBJ1-2; the match to TRBD1 covers 8 bases. The CDR3 extends over 13 amino acids. Germline V lookup: CDR1 MNHNY, CDR2 SVGAGI (reference sequence). J was trimmed by 2 bases and V by 4 bases; bases with no gene match: 0.

This clone was detected once. The rearrangement links TRBV2 to TRBJ2-7; D possibly corresponds to TRBD2 (6 bases). V was pared by 6 bases and J by 2 bases, with 17 bases between. This CDR3 region has 15 residues. Germline V gene lookup returns CDR1 SNHLY and CDR2 FYNNEI. CDR3 region: CASRDVVEGPYEQYF. CDR3 in DNA: TGTGCCAGCAGGGACGTGGTGGAGGGACCCTACGAGCAGTACTTC.

V gene TRBV7-9 combines with J gene TRBJ1-4; 8 bases are shared with TRBD1. Trimming cost V 6 bases and J 3 bases; bases outside gene matches: 6. This CDR3 has 15 amino acids. CDR1 is SEHNR and CDR2 is FQNEAQ in the germline V gene (reference sequence). CDR3 nucleotide sequence: TGTGCCAGCAGTCCCGGACAGGGATCTAATGAAAAACTGTTTTTT. This codes for CASSPGQGSNEKLFF.

The V gene is TRBV6-5, the J gene TRBJ1-4; possible D gene TRBD1, 5 bases. Germline assignment: CDR1 MNHEY and CDR2 SVGAGI. Between the trimmed V and J ends, which lost 11 bases and 8 bases, there was a span of 12 bases. The length of the CDR3 is 11 residues. This CDR3 is CAGRDEEKLFF. CDR3 nucleotide sequence: TGTGCCGGAAGGGACGAGGAAAAACTGTTTTTT.

This chain links TRBV6-6 with TRBJ2-7; 10 bases agree with TRBD2. Germline V gene lookup returns CDR1 MNHNY and CDR2 SVGAGI (reference sequence). Unmatched junction bases numbered 4, after V lost 6 bases and J lost 2 bases. The CDR3 totals 14 residues. The CDR3 sequence: CASRPSGGTYEQYF. CDR3 bases: TGTGCCAGCAGGCCTAGCGGGGGTACCTACGAGCAGTACTTC.

V and J are TRBV7-6 and TRBJ2-3; the D is unclear. This CDR3 is built from 12 residues. Germline CDR1 and CDR2: SGHVS and FNYEAQ. V gave up 5 bases and J gave up 3 bases, with 6 bases separating them. CDR3 in amino acids: CASSPYTDTQYF. CDR3 DNA: TGTGCCAGCAGCCCTTATACAGATACGCAGTATTTT.

The genes are TRBV4-2 and TRBJ2-7; 12 bases fit TRBD2. J was trimmed by 2 bases and V by 1 base; bases with no gene match: 18. The CDR3 contains 21 residues. Germline V gives CDR1 LGHNA, CDR2 YNFKEQ. The CDR3 coding sequence is TGTGCCAGCAGCCAAGCCCCTGGGGGGAGAACTAGCGGGGGGAAGACCTACGAGCAGTACTTC. Protein sequence: CASSQAPGGRTSGGKTYEQYF.

CDR3 loop: CASSPAGPKVGSEQFF. For the CDR3, the DNA is TGCGCCAGCAGCCCCGCGGGACCTAAGGTCGGGAGTGAGCAGTTCTTC. The chain uses TRBV5-1 and TRBJ2-1, with a tentative D call TRBD2 (6 bases). CDR3 size: 16 residues. Germline V CDR1 and CDR2: SGHRS, YFSETQ. V lost 4 bases and J lost 9, with 23 bases in between.

The chain combines TRBV11-1 with TRBJ2-7, with D perhaps given as TRBD1 or TRBD2 (6 bases each). Germline V gene data show CDR1 as SGHAT and CDR2 as FQDESV (reference sequence). V was cut by 5 bases and J by 4 bases, with 12 bases left in between. CDR3 length: 13 residues. CDR3 sequence: CASSRRGRYEQYF. CDR3 DNA sequence: TGTGCCAGCAGCAGAAGGGGGAGGTACGAGCAGTACTTC.

The V and J genes are TRBV4-2 and TRBJ2-1; TRBD2 matches 8 bases. There are 16 residues in the CDR3. CDR1 is LGHNA, CDR2 YNFKEQ, per germline. With 0 bases clipped from V and 5 bases from J, the junction kept 6 bases outside the gene matches. DNA of the CDR3: TGTGCCAGCAGCCAAGATTCCCAGCGGGAGAACAATGAGCAGTTCTTC. Its translation is CASSQDSQRENNEQFF.

This chain links TRBV7-8 with TRBJ2-7, with TRBD1 matching over 8 bases. The V gene's germline CDR1 is SGHVS and CDR2 FQNEAQ. The CDR3 runs 15 residues. Losses at the gene ends were 0 bases for V and 2 bases for J; bases not matched to a gene: 3. CDR3 in DNA: TGTGCCAGCAGCTTAGCCTCGGGACAGGCCTACGAGCAGTACTTC. As protein: CASSLASGQAYEQYF.